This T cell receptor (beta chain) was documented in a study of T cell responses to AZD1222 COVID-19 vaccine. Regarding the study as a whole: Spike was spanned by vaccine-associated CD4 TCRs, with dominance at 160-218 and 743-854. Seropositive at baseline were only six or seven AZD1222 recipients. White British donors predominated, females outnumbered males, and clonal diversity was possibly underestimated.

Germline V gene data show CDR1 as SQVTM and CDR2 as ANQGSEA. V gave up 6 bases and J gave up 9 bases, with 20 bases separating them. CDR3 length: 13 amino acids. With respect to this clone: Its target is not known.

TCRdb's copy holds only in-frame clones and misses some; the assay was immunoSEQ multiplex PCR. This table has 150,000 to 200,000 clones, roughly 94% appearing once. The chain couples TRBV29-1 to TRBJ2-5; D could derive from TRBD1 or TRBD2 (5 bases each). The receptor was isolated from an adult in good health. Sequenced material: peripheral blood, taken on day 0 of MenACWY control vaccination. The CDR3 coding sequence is TGCAGCGTAGAGAGGGGAGAGAGGGTGGCCCAGTACTTC. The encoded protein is CSVERGERVAQYF.